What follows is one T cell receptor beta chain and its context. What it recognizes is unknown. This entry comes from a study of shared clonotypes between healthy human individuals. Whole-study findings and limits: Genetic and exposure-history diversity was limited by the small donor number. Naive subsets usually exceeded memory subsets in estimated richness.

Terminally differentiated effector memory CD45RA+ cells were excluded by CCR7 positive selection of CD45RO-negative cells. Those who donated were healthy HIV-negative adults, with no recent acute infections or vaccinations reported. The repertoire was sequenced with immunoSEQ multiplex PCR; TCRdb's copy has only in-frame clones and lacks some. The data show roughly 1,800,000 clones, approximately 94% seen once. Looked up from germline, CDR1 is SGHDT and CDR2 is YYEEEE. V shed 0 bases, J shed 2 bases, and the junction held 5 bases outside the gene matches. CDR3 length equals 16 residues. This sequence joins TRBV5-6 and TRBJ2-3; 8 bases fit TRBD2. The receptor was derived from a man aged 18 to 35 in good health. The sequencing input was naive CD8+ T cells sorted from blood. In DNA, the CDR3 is TGTGCCAGCAGCTTGGAGGTAGCGGGATTCACAGATACGCAGTATTTT. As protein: CASSLEVAGFTDTQYF. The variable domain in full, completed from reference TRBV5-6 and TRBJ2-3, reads DAGVTQSPTHLIKTRGQQVTLRCSPKSGHDTVSWYQQALGQGPQFIFQYYEEEERQRGNFPDRFSGHQFPNYSSELNVNALLLGDSALYLCASSLEVAGFTDTQYFGPGTRLTVL.